The 22 T cell receptor beta chains listed next were all sequenced from one sample in a study of cytomegalovirus exposure and HLA in healthy donors. The PCR contained 60 Vbeta and 13 Jbeta primers. Sequencing was performed with immunoSEQ multiplex PCR; in TCRdb, only in-frame clones are kept and a portion is missing. The data show fewer than 250,000 clones, 75% to 80% seen once. Sequenced material: PBMCs. These TCRs come from a woman between 25 and 40 years old in good health and CMV-seropositive.

This rearrangement joins TRBV28 to TRBJ1-5; possible D gene TRBD1, 5 bases. There are 16 residues in the CDR3. V was cut by 9 bases and J by 7 bases, with 25 bases left in between. Germline CDR1 is MDHEN and CDR2 is SYDVKM. The CDR3 DNA reads TGTGCCAGTGAGACCGCGGGGACTAAATCCAACCAGCCCCAGCATTTT. Translated: CASETAGTKSNQPQHF.

The chain carries TRBV5-1 and TRBJ2-3; 12 bases agree with TRBD2. The length of the CDR3 is 15 residues. The germline gives CDR1 SGHRS, CDR2 YFSETQ. Unmatched junction bases numbered 9, after V lost 7 bases and J lost 6 bases. The chain's CDR3 is CASGSLTSGGDTQYF. The CDR3 nucleotides read TGCGCCAGCGGATCCTTGACTAGCGGGGGCGATACGCAGTATTTT.

The rearrangement links TRBV5-1 to TRBJ2-1; no clear D gene. Trimming cost V 5 bases and J 6 bases, with 6 bases left between them. Germline CDR1 reads SGHRS; CDR2 reads YFSETQ. The CDR3 loop spans 11 amino acids. The CDR3 protein is CASSPGNEQFF. The CDR3 DNA is TGCGCCAGCAGTCCGGGCAATGAGCAGTTCTTC.

This chain links TRBV6-1 with TRBJ1-5, with D uncertain. The V end was cut by 1 base, the J end by 0 bases, with 7 bases between. This CDR3 comprises 15 residues. Germline CDR1 and CDR2: MNHNS and SASEGT. CDR3 protein: CASSEVQPSNQPQHF. As DNA, the CDR3 is TGTGCCAGCAGTGAAGTACAGCCTAGCAATCAGCCCCAGCATTTT.

The table lists this clone with a few counts. The chain recombines TRBV10-3 with TRBJ1-1; tentatively, D is TRBD1 (6 bases). V was clipped by 6 bases and J by 1 base, with 9 bases between them. The CDR3 consists of 13 residues. Germline V CDR1 and CDR2: ENHRY, SYGVKD. The CDR3 sequence: CAIREGGNTEAFF. Here the CDR3 DNA reads TGTGCCATCAGAGAAGGGGGGAACACTGAAGCTTTCTTT.

The genes are TRBV7-3 and TRBJ2-3; TRBD2 agrees at 13 bases. The CDR3 spans 16 residues. J gave up 3 bases and V 5 bases, and 5 bases lay outside the gene matches. CDR1 SGHTA and CDR2 FQGTGA come from the germline V gene. The CDR3: CASSAGLAGVTDTQYF. The CDR3, as DNA: TGTGCCAGCAGCGCCGGACTAGCGGGGGTAACAGATACGCAGTATTTT.

This rearrangement joins TRBV10-3 to TRBJ2-5, with TRBD2 identical over 9 bases. V dropped 10 bases and J dropped 1; count of bases not matched to a gene: 10. Looked up from germline, CDR1 is ENHRY and CDR2 is SYGVKD. The CDR3 contains 15 residues. CDR3 nucleotide sequence: TGTGCCACCGGAGAGGCTAGCGGGATCCAAGAGACCCAGTACTTC. Amino acids: CATGEASGIQETQYF.

In its sample, this clone was seen once. The chain carries TRBV18 and TRBJ2-2; 9 bases fit TRBD1. Germline V lookup: CDR1 KGHSH, CDR2 LQKENI. The CDR3 is 16 amino acids. V was clipped by 0 bases and J by 7 bases; unmatched bases: 6. The CDR3 nucleotides are TGTGCCAGCTCACCACCGGGACAGGGTGGAGGCGGGGAGCTGTTTTTT. This gives the protein CASSPPGQGGGGELFF.

In the case of this clone: The same CDR3 arises from other DNA sequences in this sample as well. In DNA form, the CDR3 reads TGCAGCCTCTCGCCCGGGCAGGGTCAGCCCCAGCATTTT. Residues: CSLSPGQGQPQHF. V gene TRBV29-1 combines with J gene TRBJ1-5; maybe TRBD1 (5 bases). This CDR3 has 13 amino acids. V shed 8 bases and J shed 6 bases, with 17 bases lying between them. The germline gives CDR1 SQVTM, CDR2 ANQGSEA.

This chain connects TRBV27 to TRBJ2-3; D is unresolved. This CDR3 is 12 amino acids long. V was pared by 7 bases and J by 3 bases, with 8 bases between. Germline CDR1 MNHEY, CDR2 SMNVEV (reference sequence). The CDR3 DNA is TGTGCCAGCACCGACTCGACAGATACGCAGTATTTT. Protein sequence: CASTDSTDTQYF.

Comments on this clone: In the same sample, other DNA sequences code for this CDR3. This chain uses TRBV6-5 with TRBJ2-1; 11 bases match TRBD2. This CDR3 region has 15 residues. The J segment lost 2 bases and the V segment lost 5 bases, leaving 2 bases of the junction unmatched. Per germline, CDR1 MNHEY and CDR2 SVGAGI. The CDR3: CASSLSGGAYNEQFF. The CDR3 bases are TGTGCCAGCAGTCTTAGCGGGGGGGCCTACAATGAGCAGTTCTTC.

This clone was recorded many times. V is TRBV7-8 and J is TRBJ2-7; D may be TRBD1 (5 bases). Germline values: CDR1 SGHVS, CDR2 FQNEAQ. The CDR3 spans 15 residues. Trimming removed 1 base at V and 3 bases at J, with 13 bases between. The CDR3 is CASSLGQLPLYEQYF. CDR3 in DNA: TGTGCCAGCAGCTTAGGACAGCTTCCCCTCTACGAGCAGTACTTC.

The rearrangement uses TRBV30 and TRBJ2-1; 11 nucleotides match TRBD2. Germline V lookup: CDR1 GTSNPN, CDR2 SVGIG (reference sequence). The CDR3 loop spans 14 amino acids. V gave up 0 bases and J gave up 12 bases; unmatched junction bases: 7. The CDR3 nucleotides are TGTGCCTGGAGTGTCCTAGCGGGAGGTGCTCGGCAGTTCTTC. Residues: CAWSVLAGGARQFF. Filled out from reference TRBV30 and TRBJ2-1, the complete variable domain reads SQTIHQWPATLVQPVGSPLSLECTVEGTSNPNLYWYRQAAGRGLQLLFYSVGIGQISSEVPQNLSASRPQDRQFILSSKKLLLSDSGFYLCAWSVLAGGARQFFGPGTRLTVL.

V and J are TRBV7-2 and TRBJ1-2; D possibly corresponds to TRBD1 (5 bases). The germline V gene encodes CDR1 SGHTA and CDR2 FQGNSA. CDR3 length: 16 amino acids. Trimming stripped 4 bases from V and 4 bases from J, with 19 bases between. The CDR3, as DNA: TGTGCCAGCAGCTCCTATGATTACACAGGAGCCTATGGCTACACCTTC. Translated: CASSSYDYTGAYGYTF.

This clone appeared a single time. The V gene is TRBV27, the J gene TRBJ2-1, with 7 bases fitting TRBD2. Trimming removed 0 bases from V and 6 bases from J; junction bases left unmatched: 8. The CDR3 consists of 16 residues. Germline CDR1 MNHEY, CDR2 SMNVEV (reference sequence). CDR3 sequence reads: CASSLSLAGAINEQFF. The CDR3 DNA sequence: TGTGCCAGCAGTTTATCCCTCGCGGGAGCCATCAATGAGCAGTTCTTC.

This clone was found once. CDR3 DNA: TGTGCCAGCAGCTTATTTTTGGGGGCGGAGACCCAGTACTTC. This gives the protein CASSLFLGAETQYF. The chain carries TRBV7-9 and TRBJ2-5, with D possibly TRBD1 on 6 matching bases. Germline V gene data show CDR1 as SEHNR and CDR2 as FQNEAQ (reference sequence). The CDR3 consists of 14 residues. With 2 bases removed from V and 5 bases from J, the gap between germline ends came to 12 bases.

Written as DNA, the CDR3 is TGTGCCAGCAGCTCCCCGGGTAATGAGCAGTTCTTC. As protein: CASSSPGNEQFF. The V call is TRBV7-3, the J call TRBJ2-1, with D unclear. V lost 4 bases to trimming and J lost 7 bases, with 8 bases between them. The CDR3 loop spans 12 amino acids. CDR1 SGHTA and CDR2 FQGTGA come from the germline V gene.

The rearrangement links TRBV28 to TRBJ2-3, with 8 positions matching TRBD1. V gave up 5 bases and J gave up 3 bases; unmatched junction bases: 7. The length of the CDR3 is 15 residues. CDR1 is MDHEN and CDR2 is SYDVKM in the germline V gene. The CDR3 spells CASSPRGRATDTQYF. CDR3 DNA: TGTGCCAGCAGTCCCAGGGGGCGCGCGACAGATACGCAGTATTTT.

The V and J genes are TRBV29-1 and TRBJ1-4, with D uncertain. The CDR3 is made up of 12 amino acids. Trimming took 4 bases from V and 7 from J, leaving 10 bases between them. The germline V gene has CDR1 SQVTM and CDR2 ANQGSEA. The CDR3 nucleotides read TGCAGCGTTGCGGGGTTGGGTGAAAAACTGTTTTTT. It yields the protein CSVAGLGEKLFF.

Comment on this clone: The junction does not match germline at one end; this may be a read error. The chain couples TRBV5-8 to TRBJ2-7; D is perhaps TRBD1 (6 bases). This CDR3 has 11 amino acids. Germline CDR1 and CDR2: SGHTS and YDEGEE. CDR3 sequence: CASSLALQGSF. For the CDR3, the DNA is TGTGCCAGCAGCTTGGCCCTGCAGGGGAGCTTC.

The V gene is TRBV5-1, the J gene TRBJ2-5; D possibly corresponds to TRBD2 (5 bases). This CDR3 contains 14 residues. The germline CDR1 and CDR2 sequences are SGHRS and YFSETQ. Deletions cut 1 base from V and 1 base from J, with 8 bases between. As DNA, the CDR3 is TGCGCCAGCAGCTTGATGGGGAGCCAAGAGACCCAGTACTTC. Translating gives CASSLMGSQETQYF.

CDR3 residues: CASSPPGSGRSYEQYF. In DNA, the CDR3 is TGTGCCAGCTCACCACCGGGGAGCGGGAGGTCCTACGAGCAGTACTTC. V gene TRBV18 combines with J gene TRBJ2-7; 9 bases are shared with TRBD2. The CDR3 loop spans 16 amino acids. V gave up 0 bases and J gave up 1 base; unmatched junction bases: 4. Looked up from germline, CDR1 is KGHSH and CDR2 is LQKENI.